This T cell receptor beta chain was captured by sequencing in a study of a mutant IDH1 vaccine in newly diagnosed glioma. Study-wide background: The initiation of vaccination occurred 4-6 weeks after radiotherapy alone, or with temozolomide cycles. Earlier care involved radiotherapy, temozolomide, or both, and the majority received both. Findings and caveats of the study: Pseudoprogression appeared unlinked to shifts in leading peripheral T cell clonotypes.

Of note for this clone: Antigen unknown.

Assay: immunoSEQ multiplex PCR; the TCRdb copy retains only in-frame clones and omits some. The repertoire has about 81,000 clones, approximately 85% of them found once; the top ten carry 2.2%. This sample's time point: week 23, last vaccination. A 20-mer mutant IDH1 peptide at 300 ug was injected subcutaneously with topical imiquimod. The sequencing used PBMCs, collected from a glioma patient whose treatment included an IDH1 peptide vaccine. The receptor comes from a man aged 25-45 years with glioma. Some clones in this sample may be carry-over from other donors' samples.

CDR3 residues: CASRFTTGGEAFF. CDR3 coding DNA: TGTGCCAGCAGATTCACCACAGGGGGTGAAGCTTTCTTT. The chain joins TRBV7-9 to TRBJ1-1; the match to TRBD1 covers 8 bases. The germline gives CDR1 SEHNR, CDR2 FQNEAQ (reference sequence). This CDR3 is 13 amino acids long. Unmatched junction bases numbered 7, after V lost 6 bases and J lost 7 bases.